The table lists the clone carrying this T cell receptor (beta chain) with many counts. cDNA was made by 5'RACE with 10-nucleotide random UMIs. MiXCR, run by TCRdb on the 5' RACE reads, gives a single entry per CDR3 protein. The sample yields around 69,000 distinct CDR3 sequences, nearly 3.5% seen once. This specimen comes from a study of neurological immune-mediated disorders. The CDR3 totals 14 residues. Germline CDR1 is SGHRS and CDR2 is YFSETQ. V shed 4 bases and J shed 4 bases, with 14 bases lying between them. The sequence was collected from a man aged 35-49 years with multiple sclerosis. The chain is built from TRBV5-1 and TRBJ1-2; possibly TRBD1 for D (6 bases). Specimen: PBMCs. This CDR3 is CASSLLQGPYGYTF. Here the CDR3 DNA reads TGCGCCAGCAGCCTACTACAGGGTCCCTATGGCTACACCTTC.